This T cell receptor (beta chain) was obtained from a study of T cell responses to AZD1222 COVID-19 vaccine. Study-wide findings and caveats: Donors skewed white British and female; clonal diversity was possibly underestimated. CD4 TCRs associated with vaccination spanned spike, dominating at 160-218 and 743-854.

About this clone: Its antigen is as yet unknown.

The CDR3 is 14 amino acids. V gave up 5 bases and J gave up 4 bases, with 14 bases separating them. Germline V gene sequence: CDR1 SGHTA, CDR2 FQGNSA. The data were produced by immunoSEQ multiplex PCR, yet TCRdb's version contains in-frame clones alone and is incomplete. This table holds around 130,000 clones, about 90% found once. The input for sequencing was peripheral blood, taken 28 days after the second dose of the MenACWY control vaccine. The receptor's source is an adult who received the MenACWY meningococcal vaccine as a control. The gene calls are TRBV7-2 and TRBJ1-1; no clear D gene. The CDR3 loop is CASSPDLSGTEAFF. CDR3 DNA: TGTGCCAGCAGCCCCGACTTATCGGGCACTGAAGCTTTCTTT.